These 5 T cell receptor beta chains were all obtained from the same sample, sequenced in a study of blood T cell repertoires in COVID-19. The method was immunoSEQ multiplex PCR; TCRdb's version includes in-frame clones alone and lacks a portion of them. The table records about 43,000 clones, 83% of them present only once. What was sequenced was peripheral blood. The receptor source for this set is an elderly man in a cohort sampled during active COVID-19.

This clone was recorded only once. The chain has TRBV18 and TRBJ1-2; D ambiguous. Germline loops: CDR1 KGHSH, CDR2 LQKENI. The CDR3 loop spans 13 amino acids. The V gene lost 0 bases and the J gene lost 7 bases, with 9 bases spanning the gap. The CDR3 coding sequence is TGTGCCAGCTCACCACCGTTCGGTGTTGGCTACACCTTC. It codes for CASSPPFGVGYTF.

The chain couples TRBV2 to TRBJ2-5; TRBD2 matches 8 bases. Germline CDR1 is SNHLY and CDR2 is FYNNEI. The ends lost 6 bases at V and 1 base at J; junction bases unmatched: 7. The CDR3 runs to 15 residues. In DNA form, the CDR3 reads TGTGCCAGCAGGGCCCTAGCGGGTACCCAAGAGACCCAGTACTTC. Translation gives CASRALAGTQETQYF. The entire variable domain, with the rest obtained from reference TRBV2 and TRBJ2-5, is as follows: EPEVTQTPSHQVTQMGQEVILRCVPISNHLYFYWYRQILGQKVEFLVSFYNNEISEKSEIFDDQFSVERPDGSNFTLKIRSTKLEDSAMYFCASRALAGTQETQYFGPGTRLLVL.

The CDR3 region is CASSRDSNSPLHF. The DNA of the CDR3 is TGTGCCAGCAGCCGGGACAGTAATTCACCCCTCCACTTT. This chain links TRBV5-4 with TRBJ1-6, with 7 bases aligning to TRBD1. CDR1 SGHNT and CDR2 YYREEE come from the germline V gene (reference sequence). The trim removed 4 bases at V and 6 bases at J, leaving 1 base unmatched. The CDR3 loop spans 13 amino acids.

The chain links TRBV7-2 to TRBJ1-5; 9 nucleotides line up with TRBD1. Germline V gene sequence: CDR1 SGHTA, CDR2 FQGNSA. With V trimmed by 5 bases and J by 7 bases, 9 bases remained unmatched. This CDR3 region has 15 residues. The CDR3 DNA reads TGTGCCAGCAGCCTACAGGGGGCGCAAGGACAGCCCCAGCATTTT. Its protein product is CASSLQGAQGQPQHF.

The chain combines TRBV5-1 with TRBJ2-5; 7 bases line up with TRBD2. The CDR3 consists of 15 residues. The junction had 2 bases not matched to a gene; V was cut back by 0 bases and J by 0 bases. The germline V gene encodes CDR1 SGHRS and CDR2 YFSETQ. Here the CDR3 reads CASSLVGGNQETQYF. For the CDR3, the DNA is TGCGCCAGCAGCTTGGTCGGGGGGAACCAAGAGACCCAGTACTTC.